The T cell receptor beta chain under discussion was sequenced for a study of T cell responses to AZD1222 COVID-19 vaccine. Notes on the study in general: Among the donors, most were white British and more were female, and clonal diversity was possibly underestimated. Increased Spike-specific TCR breadth and depth were observed after two AZD1222 doses.

As regards this clone: Its antigen is not identified.

Both about-4-week and about-12-week second-dose recipients were combined. The data were produced by immunoSEQ multiplex PCR, yet TCRdb's version contains in-frame clones alone and is incomplete. Of 190,000 or so clones listed, approximately 93% are singletons. The V end lost 5 bases, the J end lost 0 bases, and 9 bases lay between the germline ends. This CDR3 contains 14 residues. CDR1 and CDR2 from the germline V gene are SGHTA and FQGNSA. This receptor was identified in an adult who received the AZD1222 COVID-19 vaccine. The sample consisted of peripheral blood, taken 28 days after the second AZD1222 dose. This rearrangement joins TRBV7-2 to TRBJ2-3; TRBD1 is a possible D gene (6 bases). The CDR3 is CASSPGHSTDTQYF. In DNA, the CDR3 is TGTGCCAGCAGCCCGGGACACAGCACAGATACGCAGTATTTT.